The T cell receptor (beta chain) described here comes from a study of blood T cells in healthy people across ages. Each sample yielded at least 6 million isolated PBMCs. There are a few counts of this clonotype. Antigen: not known. Germline V gene sequence: CDR1 SGHKS, CDR2 YYEKEE (reference sequence). CDR3 size: 15 residues. For the second PCR, which ran for 7 to 11 cycles, a sample-barcoded 5' primer and a J-beta primer mix were used. TCRdb independently ran MiXCR on the 5' RACE reads; one entry per CDR3 protein. The repertoire holds more than 650,000 distinct CDR3 sequences, with about 26% as singletons. Study-wide results and limits: Conclusively comparing naive with antigen-experienced cells was impossible with unsorted PBMCs.

Another study also made use of these data, one on T cells of mothers and their children. This second report adds: A handful of children, together with their three healthy Caucasian mothers, made up the donors. All extracted RNA went into cDNA synthesis, about 1.4 ug per 15 ul.

This clonotype was sampled from a boy younger than 18 in good health. The chain couples TRBV5-5 to TRBJ2-5, with TRBD1 matching 7 bases. The last part of the DNA fits TRBJ2-1 better; the J call may be wrong. What was sequenced was blood. Here the CDR3 DNA reads TGTGCCAGCAGCACCCACAGGGGACCTTACAATGAGCAGTTCTTC. It encodes CASSTHRGPYNEQFF.